Described below is a single T cell receptor beta chain sequence and its context. What it binds is unknown. The record originates from a study of cytomegalovirus exposure and HLA in healthy donors. Study-level results: Apart from CMV serostatus, no immune exposure information was available. What a later analysis showed was that several of the most significant clusters appeared linked to common viral pathogens.

V was pared by 5 bases and J by 5 bases, with 16 bases between. Germline V gene data show CDR1 as LNHDA and CDR2 as SQIVND (reference sequence). The CDR3 contains 14 residues. PCR used 60 Vbeta primers and 13 Jbeta primers. Libraries were prepared by immunoSEQ multiplex PCR; TCRdb keeps only in-frame clonotypes and omits some of them. The table records some 160,000 clones, around 79% of them present only once. The receptor was isolated from a woman aged 25 to 39 in good health and CMV-seronegative. The chain carries TRBV19 and TRBJ2-7; tentative D call: TRBD1 (6 bases). The sample taken for sequencing was PBMCs. CDR3 residues: CASSVLNRDNEQYF. The CDR3, as DNA: TGTGCCAGTAGTGTATTAAACAGGGATAACGAGCAGTACTTC. The full variable domain, with the rest looked up from reference TRBV19 and TRBJ2-7, is DGGITQSPKYLFRKEGQNVTLSCEQNLNHDAMYWYRQDPGQGLRLIYYSQIVNDFQKGDIAEGYSVSREKKESFPLTVTSAQKNPTAFYLCASSVLNRDNEQYFGPGTRLTVT.